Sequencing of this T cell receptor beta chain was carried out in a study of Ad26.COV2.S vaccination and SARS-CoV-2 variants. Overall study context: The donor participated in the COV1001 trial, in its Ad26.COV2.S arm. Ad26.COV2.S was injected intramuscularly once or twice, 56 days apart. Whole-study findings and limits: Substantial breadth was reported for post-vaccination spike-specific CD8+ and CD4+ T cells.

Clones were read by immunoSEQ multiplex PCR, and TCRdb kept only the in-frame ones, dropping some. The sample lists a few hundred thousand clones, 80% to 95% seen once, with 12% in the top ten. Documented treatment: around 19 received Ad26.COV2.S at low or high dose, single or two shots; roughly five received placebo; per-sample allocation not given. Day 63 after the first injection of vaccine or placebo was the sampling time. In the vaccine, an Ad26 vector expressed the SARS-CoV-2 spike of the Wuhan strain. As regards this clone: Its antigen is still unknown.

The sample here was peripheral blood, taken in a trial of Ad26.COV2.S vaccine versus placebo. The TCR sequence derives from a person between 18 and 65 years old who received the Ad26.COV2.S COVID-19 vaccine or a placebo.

The CDR3 DNA is TGTGCCAGCAGTCGTCCCGGGACAGGGGTGGGTGATGAAAAACTGTTTTTT. As protein: CASSRPGTGVGDEKLFF. The genes are TRBV7-9 and TRBJ1-4, with TRBD1 identical over 10 bases. CDR1 and CDR2 from the germline V gene are SEHNR and FQNEAQ (reference sequence). CDR3 length: 17 residues. The V gene end was trimmed by 6 bases and the J gene end by 6 bases; junction bases not matched to a gene: 13. Supplemented by reference TRBV7-9 and TRBJ1-4, the full variable domain reads DTGVSQNPRHKITKRGQNVTFRCDPISEHNRLYWYRQTLGQGPEFLTYFQNEAQLEKSRLLSDRFSAERPKGSFSTLEIQRTEQGDSAMYLCASSRPGTGVGDEKLFFGSGTQLSVL.